The 21 T cell receptor beta chains in this list originate from one sample, sequenced in a study of T cell responses to AZD1222 COVID-19 vaccine. The method was immunoSEQ multiplex PCR; TCRdb's version includes in-frame clones alone and lacks a portion of them. The sample holds around 100,000 clones, about 90% seen once. This specimen was peripheral blood, taken on day 0 of AZD1222 vaccination. These receptor sequences come from an adult in good health.

The rearrangement uses TRBV6-4 and TRBJ2-2; D perhaps matches TRBD2 (6 bases). The CDR3 runs to 17 residues. From germline, CDR1 is MRHNA and CDR2 SNTAGT. Trimming stripped 6 bases from V and 3 bases from J, with 20 bases between. The CDR3: CASSPAAEGSDTGELFF. The CDR3 DNA reads TGTGCCAGCAGCCCCGCAGCGGAGGGGTCGGACACCGGGGAGCTGTTTTTT.

The chain employs TRBV9 and TRBJ2-7, with TRBD1 matching over 10 bases. The V gene end was trimmed by 4 bases and the J gene end by 4 bases; junction bases not matched to a gene: 14. Germline CDR1 reads SGDLS; CDR2 reads YYNGEE. There are 17 residues in the CDR3. The CDR3 here is CASSKAGTGADRYEQYF. The CDR3 region has the DNA TGTGCCAGCAGCAAAGCAGGGACAGGGGCCGACCGATACGAGCAGTACTTC.

This chain connects TRBV6-5 to TRBJ2-7, with 9 bases matching TRBD1. Germline CDR1 is MNHEY and CDR2 is SVGAGI. The ends lost 7 bases at V and 5 bases at J; junction bases unmatched: 9. The CDR3 runs to 14 residues. The CDR3 DNA reads TGTGCCAGCAATTTTGGGACAGGGCCTAACGAGCAGTACTTC. Encoded protein: CASNFGTGPNEQYF.

The chain employs TRBV28 and TRBJ1-1; a possible D gene is TRBD1 (5 bases). The CDR3 has 15 residues. Looked up from germline, CDR1 is MDHEN and CDR2 is SYDVKM. Trimming shortened V by 6 bases and J by 1 base, and 15 bases separated the two germline ends. CDR3 in amino acids: CASRTYGTSNTEAFF. In nucleotides, the CDR3 is TGTGCCAGCAGGACCTATGGGACTTCGAACACTGAAGCTTTCTTT.

The chain combines TRBV30 with TRBJ2-7; D might be TRBD2 (6 bases). V dropped 2 bases and J dropped 2 bases, with 13 bases sitting between them. Germline CDR1 and CDR2: GTSNPN and SVGIG (reference sequence). The CDR3 has 14 amino acids. Here the CDR3 DNA reads TGTGCCTGGAGTCGCCCGGGACTCCCCTACGAGCAGTACTTC. This translates into CAWSRPGLPYEQYF.

This chain connects TRBV12-3 or TRBV12-4 to TRBJ1-2; maybe TRBD1 (6 bases). The CDR3 length is 13 residues. Deletions cut 5 bases from V and 3 bases from J, with 10 bases between. CDR3 loop: CASSGGLDYGYTF. DNA for the CDR3: TGTGCCAGCAGTGGGGGGCTTGACTATGGCTACACCTTC.

This chain connects TRBV5-1 to TRBJ2-2, with a weak D call TRBD1 (5 bases). Trimming removed 1 base from V and 7 bases from J, with 11 bases in between. CDR1 is SGHRS, CDR2 YFSETQ, per germline. The CDR3 runs to 14 residues. The CDR3 coding sequence is TGCGCCAGCAGCTTGCTACAGGAGAGCGGGGAGCTGTTTTTT. This codes for CASSLLQESGELFF.

This chain connects TRBV12-3 or TRBV12-4 to TRBJ1-2; 9 nucleotides line up with TRBD1. CDR3 size: 12 residues. V shed 6 bases, J shed 7 bases, and the junction held 3 bases outside the gene matches. CDR3 region: CASSRTGVGYTF. CDR3 nucleotides: TGTGCCAGCAGCCGGACAGGGGTTGGCTACACCTTC.

This clone was counted once. The V and J genes are TRBV27 and TRBJ1-2; D remains ambiguous. Trimming took 2 bases from V and 8 from J, leaving 12 bases between them. The V gene's germline CDR1 is MNHEY and CDR2 SMNVEV (reference sequence). The CDR3 is 13 residues long. CDR3 amino acids: CASSLGRFGGYTF. The CDR3 region has the DNA TGTGCCAGCAGTTTAGGCAGGTTCGGAGGCTACACCTTC.

This clone has a handful of counts. The CDR3 loop reads CASSQVGELFF. In DNA, the CDR3 is TGTGCCAGCAGCCAAGTCGGGGAGCTGTTTTTT. The rearrangement joins TRBV3-1 (or the pseudogene TRBV3-2) to TRBJ2-2; D gene unclear. V lost 1 base and J lost 7, with 1 base in between. The CDR3 spans 11 residues. Germline V gene data show CDR1 as LGHDT and CDR2 as YNNKEL (reference sequence).

The chain joins TRBV7-2 to TRBJ2-7, with D tentatively TRBD2 (6 bases). The CDR3 spans 18 residues. V lost 1 base and J lost 0, with 19 bases in between. Germline V lookup: CDR1 SGHTA, CDR2 FQGNSA. CDR3 bases: TGTGCCAGCAGCTTAGGGCCCAGCGGGCCTACCAGCTCCTACGAGCAGTACTTC. This translates into CASSLGPSGPTSSYEQYF. The complete variable domain, with remaining parts taken from reference TRBV7-2 and TRBJ2-7, reads GAGVSQSPSNKVTEKGKDVELRCDPISGHTALYWYRQSLGQGLEFLIYFQGNSAPDKSGLPSDRFSAERTGGSVSTLTIQRTQQEDSAVYLCASSLGPSGPTSSYEQYFGPGTRLTVT.

The V gene is TRBV10-1, the J gene TRBJ2-2, with D possibly TRBD1 on 6 matching bases. Germline loops: CDR1 WNHNN, CDR2 SYGVQD (reference sequence). V lost 5 bases and J lost 6, with 10 bases in between. The CDR3 covers 13 residues. CDR3 sequence reads: CASSHTGSGELFF. CDR3 bases: TGCGCCAGCAGTCACACAGGGTCCGGGGAGCTGTTTTTT.

This chain connects TRBV4-1 to TRBJ1-5; D gene unclear. V was clipped by 0 bases and J by 10 bases, with 13 bases between them. Germline V gene sequence: CDR1 MGHRA, CDR2 YSYEKL. This CDR3 region has 14 residues. Here the CDR3 DNA reads TGCGCCAGCAGCCAAGACAGCGGGATTAATCCCCAGCATTTT. Protein sequence: CASSQDSGINPQHF.

The chain's CDR3 is CASSMRERETQYF. CDR3 nucleotide sequence: TGTGCCAGTAGTATGCGGGAGCGGGAGACCCAGTACTTC. The rearrangement joins TRBV19 to TRBJ2-5; 7 bases align to TRBD2. Germline V CDR1 and CDR2: LNHDA, SQIVND (reference sequence). The J segment lost 5 bases and the V segment lost 3 bases, leaving 3 bases of the junction unmatched. This CDR3 contains 13 residues.

This chain uses TRBV2 with TRBJ1-5; D call uncertain. The V end lost 7 bases, the J end lost 3 bases, and 13 bases lay between the germline ends. Germline CDR1 SNHLY, CDR2 FYNNEI. The CDR3 consists of 14 residues. The CDR3 here is CASTKTNYNQPQHF. The CDR3 DNA is TGTGCCAGCACCAAGACGAATTACAATCAGCCCCAGCATTTT.

To note about this clone: One junction end does not reproduce the germline sequence, and a read error may be involved. The chain carries TRBV10-3 and TRBJ2-1, with 10 bases that match TRBD2. Per the germline V gene, CDR1 is ENHRY and CDR2 is SYGVKD. The CDR3 extends over 14 amino acids. The CDR3 sequence is CAISDRLAGEDLLF. The CDR3 DNA reads TGTGCCATCAGTGATCGGCTAGCGGGAGAAGATCTGCTCTTC.

The gene calls are TRBV2 and TRBJ2-7; the D gene could be TRBD1 or TRBD2 (6 bases each). V was trimmed by 5 bases and J by 3 bases, leaving 20 bases between them. CDR1 is SNHLY, CDR2 FYNNEI, per germline. The CDR3 extends over 16 amino acids. The CDR3 region is CASSPPPGAEVYEQYF. The CDR3 DNA is TGTGCCAGCAGTCCACCCCCGGGGGCAGAGGTCTACGAGCAGTACTTC.

The gene calls are TRBV27 and TRBJ2-7; no definite D call. V dropped 1 base and J dropped 1 base, with 8 bases sitting between them. This CDR3 region has 14 residues. Germline V gene lookup returns CDR1 MNHEY and CDR2 SMNVEV (reference sequence). The CDR3 reads CASSLYGPSYEQYF. CDR3 DNA: TGTGCCAGCAGTTTATATGGACCATCCTACGAGCAGTACTTC.

V usage is TRBV29-1 and J usage is TRBJ1-1, with D uncertain. V gave up 4 bases and J gave up 0 bases, with 9 bases separating them. This CDR3 has 13 amino acids. Germline V gene sequence: CDR1 SQVTM, CDR2 ANQGSEA. The CDR3 reads CSVGSPLNTEAFF. The CDR3, as DNA: TGCAGCGTTGGCAGTCCTCTGAACACTGAAGCTTTCTTT.

This clone was seen once. The chain uses TRBV5-1 and TRBJ1-4; D gene unclear. Deletions cut 4 bases from V and 4 bases from J, with 14 bases between. There are 15 residues in the CDR3. The germline gives CDR1 SGHRS, CDR2 YFSETQ. As DNA, the CDR3 is TGCGCCAGCAGCCTCGGCGGGAGTAATAATGAAAAACTGTTTTTT. Translating gives CASSLGGSNNEKLFF.

The chain has TRBV28 and TRBJ1-5; the D gene is possibly TRBD1 (6 bases). With 4 bases removed from V and 7 bases from J, the gap between germline ends came to 17 bases. The CDR3 spans 15 residues. Germline-derived CDR1 and CDR2 are MDHEN and SYDVKM. CDR3 loop: CASSSLGGGRQPQHF. CDR3 in DNA: TGTGCCAGCAGTTCCCTTGGTGGGGGGCGACAGCCCCAGCATTTT.